The rows below give T cell receptor beta chains drawn from one sample of a study of shared clonotypes between healthy human individuals. Measured with immunoSEQ multiplex PCR; TCRdb has only the in-frame clones, and not every one. The repertoire includes around 1.6 million clones, 95% to 99% of them detected once, and 0.4% to 0.45% sits in the top ten. The sample was naive CD4+ T cells sorted from blood. These receptors were collected from a man in his thirties or forties in good health. The CDR3 runs from the conserved cysteine through the conserved F or W. The order of the fields is V gene, clone size, D gene, J gene, CDR3 DNA, CDR3 protein. A D gene is named only where the DNA matches it firmly. Clone size is given for some rows only: seen once, a few or many times, or a class if the clone is expanded.

V gene: TRBV28; clone size: NA; D gene: NA; J gene: TRBJ2-7; CDR3 DNA: TGTGCCAGCAGTCCCGGGTCGCTAAACGAGCAGTACTTC; CDR3 protein: CASSPGSLNEQYF
V gene: TRBV5-6; clone size: NA; D gene: NA; J gene: TRBJ1-5; CDR3 DNA: TGTGCCAGCAGCCCCCGGGGGCAGGGTCAGCCCCAGCATTTT; CDR3 protein: CASSPRGQGQPQHF
V gene: TRBV7-9; clone size: NA; D gene: TRBD2; J gene: TRBJ2-7; CDR3 DNA: TGTGCCAGCAGCTTAGGGGTAGCGGGAGGGTCGTTCGAGCAGTACTTC; CDR3 protein: CASSLGVAGGSFEQYF
V gene: TRBV11-3; clone size: NA; D gene: NA; J gene: TRBJ2-4; CDR3 DNA: TGTGCCAGCAGCTTGAGATTCGGAGATATAGCCAAAAACATTCAGTACTTC; CDR3 protein: CASSLRFGDIAKNIQYF
V gene: TRBV7-7; clone size: NA; D gene: NA; J gene: TRBJ2-1; CDR3 DNA: TGTGCTAGCAGCTTAGGGTTCGGTTCCAGCTCCTACAATGAGCAGTTCTTC; CDR3 protein: CASSLGFGSSSYNEQFF
V gene: TRBV19; clone size: once; D gene: TRBD1; J gene: TRBJ2-2; CDR3 DNA: TGTGCCAGTAGTATATCCCCATGGGACAGGGGGATGACCGGGGAGCTGTTTTTT; CDR3 protein: CASSISPWDRGMTGELFF
V gene: TRBV28; clone size: NA; D gene: NA; J gene: TRBJ2-7; CDR3 DNA: TGTGCCAGCAGTTTTCGGCCCTTTGAAGTTGCCTACGAGCAGTACTTC; CDR3 protein: CASSFRPFEVAYEQYF
V gene: TRBV14; clone size: NA; D gene: NA; J gene: TRBJ1-2; CDR3 DNA: TGTGCCAGCAGCCAAGTAACGGGGGACGGCTACACCTTC; CDR3 protein: CASSQVTGDGYTF
V gene: TRBV1; clone size: NA; D gene: NA; J gene: TRBJ2-1; CDR3 DNA: TGCACCAGCAGCCGCAGCAAGCAGTTCTTC; CDR3 protein: CTSSRSKQFF
V gene: TRBV7-9; clone size: NA; D gene: NA; J gene: TRBJ2-1; CDR3 DNA: TGTGCCAGCAGCTTAGCGACACAGAGGACGCAGTTCTTC; CDR3 protein: CASSLATQRTQFF
V gene: TRBV4-3; clone size: NA; D gene: TRBD1; J gene: TRBJ2-7; CDR3 DNA: TGCGCCAGCAGCCAGAGGACAGGGGCTGGCTACGAGCAGTACTTC; CDR3 protein: CASSQRTGAGYEQYF
V gene: TRBV5-1; clone size: NA; D gene: NA; J gene: TRBJ2-3; CDR3 DNA: TGCGCCAGCACGGAACTTTACCCAGATACGCAGTATTTT; CDR3 protein: CASTELYPDTQYF
V gene: TRBV28; clone size: once; D gene: TRBD1; J gene: TRBJ1-5; CDR3 DNA: TGTGCCAGCAGAACCACGACAGGGTATAGCAATCAGCCCCAGCATTTT; CDR3 protein: CASRTTTGYSNQPQHF